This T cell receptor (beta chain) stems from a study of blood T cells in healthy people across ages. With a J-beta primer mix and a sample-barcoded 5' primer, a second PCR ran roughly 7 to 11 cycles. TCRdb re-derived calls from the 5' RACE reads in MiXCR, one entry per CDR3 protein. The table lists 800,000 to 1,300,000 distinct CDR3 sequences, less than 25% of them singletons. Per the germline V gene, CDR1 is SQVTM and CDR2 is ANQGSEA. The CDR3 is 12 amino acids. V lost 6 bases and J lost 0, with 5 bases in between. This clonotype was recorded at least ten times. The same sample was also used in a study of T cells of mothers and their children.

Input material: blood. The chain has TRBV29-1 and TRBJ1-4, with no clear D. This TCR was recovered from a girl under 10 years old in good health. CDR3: CSVIATNEKLFF. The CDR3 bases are TGCAGCGTGATAGCAACTAATGAAAAACTGTTTTTT.